The clone carrying this TCR beta chain appeared a few times. The antigen is undetermined. The sample comes from a study of graft-versus-host responses after intestinal transplantation. Study-level background: Grafts were multivisceral, liver-intestinal, or isolated intestinal. General study findings and limits: Some GvH clones appeared in ileal mucosa or blood before recipient bone marrow. After transplant, early declines in HvG clones were associated with peak levels of circulating GvH clones.

V lost 0 bases and J lost 7, with 8 bases in between. Germline CDR1 is SGDLS and CDR2 is YYNGEE. There are 14 residues in the CDR3. Profiling relied on immunoSEQ multiplex PCR, and the TCRdb table lists in-frame clones only, not all of them. The sample contains about 77,000 clones, about 90% of which appear only once. The V gene is TRBV9, the J gene TRBJ1-6, with D tentatively TRBD1 (5 bases). This TCR derives from a human patient who received an intestinal transplant, so some T cells may come from the graft donor. The source material was PBMCs, sampled 98 days after intestinal transplantation. Here the CDR3 reads CASSVGGPNSPLHF. CDR3 in DNA: TGTGCCAGCAGCGTAGGGGGCCCCAATTCACCCCTCCACTTT.